This TCR beta chain was recorded in a study of blood T cell repertoires in COVID-19. About the research overall: Samples of COVID-19 (acute and convalescent) were obtained from the United States, Italy and Spain. PBMCs, B-cell-depleted T cells, or T cells were the source of the cDNA or gDNA that made up the material.

Cohort assignment relied on participant-reported clinical history. A COVID-19 case had been met by exposed participants during the 2 weeks before study entry. This clone has just one count. Clones were sequenced by immunoSEQ multiplex PCR, and TCRdb holds only the in-frame ones, with some missing. In the table there are hundreds of thousands of clones, around 90% of which are singletons. Material: PBMCs or T cells enriched from blood (not recorded which). The sequence was obtained from a man in his forties or fifties who had been exposed to COVID-19.

CDR3 residues: CASSRSEGDYNEQFF. CDR3 bases: TGTGCCAGCAGCCGGTCTGAGGGCGATTACAATGAGCAGTTCTTC. The V and J genes are TRBV11-3 and TRBJ2-1; TRBD2 is a possible D gene (5 bases). CDR3 size: 15 residues. V was cut by 5 bases and J by 4 bases, with 15 bases left in between. CDR1 and CDR2 (germline): SGHNT, YENEEA.